This is a list of T cell receptor beta chains from one sample in a study of T cells in Graves' hyperthyroidism and ophthalmopathy. TCRdb itself ran the multiplex PCR reads through MiXCR, one entry per CDR3 protein. This table has approximately 480,000 distinct CDR3 sequences, roughly 20% appearing once. The sequenced material came from blood. These receptors were collected from a man aged 18 to 35 with Graves' hyperthyroidism. CDR3s include the opening cysteine and the closing phenylalanine or tryptophan. A D gene is named only where the DNA matches it firmly. Clone size is given for some rows only: seen once, a few or many times, or a class if the clone is expanded.

CDR3,DNA,length,D,J,size,V
CASSLDRQGIVYGYTF,TGTGCCAGCAGCTTGGACCGACAGGGTATAGTCTATGGCTACACCTTC,16,TRBD1,TRBJ1-2,few,TRBV5-5
CASSSGPTGDQETQYF,TGTGCCAGCAGCTCTGGACCGACCGGGGACCAAGAGACCCAGTACTTC,16,.,TRBJ2-5,many,TRBV7-3
CASSLEGLATYEQYF,TGTGCCAGCAGCTTAGAAGGACTAGCGACCTACGAGCAGTACTTC,15,TRBD2,TRBJ2-7,many,TRBV11-2
CASSPHRRQGNQPQHF,TGTGCCAGCAGCCCTCACCGCCGACAGGGGAATCAGCCCCAGCATTTT,16,TRBD1,TRBJ1-5,.,TRBV11-1
CASRTVHLDRQALGGYTF,TGTGCCAGCAGGACAGTCCACCTTGACAGGCAAGCCTTGGGTGGCTACACCTTC,18,.,TRBJ1-2,many,TRBV28
CSARDEQVIGLGEQYF,TGCAGTGCTAGAGATGAGCAGGTGATAGGCCTCGGCGAGCAGTACTTC,16,.,TRBJ2-7,.,TRBV20-1
CSAARGIGYEQYF,TGCAGCGCCGCGAGAGGGATTGGCTACGAGCAGTACTTC,13,.,TRBJ2-7,.,TRBV29-1
CASSLARQYTGELFF,TGTGCCAGCAGCTTAGCCAGACAGTACACCGGGGAGCTGTTTTTT,15,.,TRBJ2-2,many,TRBV7-8
CASSLRDRGWYEQYF,TGTGCCAGCAGTTTAAGGGACAGGGGTTGGTACGAGCAGTACTTC,15,TRBD1,TRBJ2-7,many,TRBV12-3/TRBV12-4
CAWSDRIYGYTF,TGTGCCTGGAGTGACAGAATCTATGGCTACACCTTC,12,.,TRBJ1-2,many,TRBV30
CASSYSGTPTGYTF,TGTGCCAGCAGTTACTCGGGCACCCCCACCGGCTACACCTTC,14,.,TRBJ1-2,.,TRBV6-5
CAWSVGGDGGGELFF,TGTGCCTGGAGTGTAGGAGGGGACGGAGGCGGGGAGCTGTTTTTT,15,.,TRBJ2-2,many,TRBV30
CSARVAGTGGTEAFF,TGCAGTGCTAGAGTCGCCGGGACAGGGGGCACTGAAGCTTTCTTT,15,TRBD1,TRBJ1-1,.,TRBV20-1
CASSQDLRVRETQYF,TGTGCCAGCAGCCAAGATCTTCGGGTGAGGGAGACCCAGTACTTC,15,.,TRBJ2-5,.,TRBV14
CSARGGGGNQPQHF,TGCAGTGCTAGAGGAGGCGGTGGCAATCAGCCCCAGCATTTT,14,.,TRBJ1-5,many,TRBV20-1
CASSSGAQETQYF,TGTGCCAGCAGTTCAGGGGCACAAGAGACCCAGTACTTC,13,.,TRBJ2-5,many,TRBV28
CASSSRRGRMNTEAFF,TGTGCCAGCAGTTCCAGGAGGGGTCGAATGAACACTGAAGCTTTCTTT,16,.,TRBJ1-1,many,TRBV27
CSARSGGLRGQPQHF,TGCAGTGCTAGATCAGGCGGCTTAAGAGGTCAGCCCCAGCATTTT,15,.,TRBJ1-5,many,TRBV20-1
CASSLVRTGGVYEQYF,TGCGCCAGCAGCCTCGTCCGGACAGGGGGTGTGTACGAGCAGTACTTC,16,TRBD1,TRBJ2-7,once,TRBV5-1
CAISESRVSNTEAFF,TGTGCCATCAGTGAGTCCCGGGTCTCGAACACTGAAGCTTTCTTT,15,.,TRBJ1-1,many,TRBV10-3
CASSRRVGGNTGELFF,TGTGCCAGCAGCCGGAGAGTGGGGGGCAACACCGGGGAGCTGTTTTTT,16,.,TRBJ2-2,.,TRBV4-2
CASSTKTGGGYGYTF,TGTGCCAGCAGCACAAAGACGGGGGGCGGGTATGGCTACACCTTC,15,.,TRBJ1-2,many,TRBV5-5
CASSSDLYGYTF,TGTGCCAGCAGTTCAGACTTGTATGGCTACACCTTC,12,.,TRBJ1-2,many,TRBV28
CASLNREGTEAFF,TGTGCCAGTTTGAACAGGGAGGGGACTGAAGCTTTCTTT,13,.,TRBJ1-1,many,TRBV19
CASSASSAYEQYF,TGTGCCAGCAGTGCTTCGTCAGCCTACGAGCAGTACTTC,13,.,TRBJ2-7,.,TRBV6-1
CASSLGRSGSPLHF,TGTGCCAGCAGCCTAGGGAGGAGTGGTTCACCCCTCCACTTT,14,.,TRBJ1-6,once,TRBV11-2
CASSLGDRPLTYEQYF,TGCGCCAGCAGCTTAGGGGACAGGCCCCTGACCTACGAGCAGTACTTC,16,TRBD1,TRBJ2-7,many,TRBV5-1